These 18 T cell receptor beta chains were all obtained from the same sample, sequenced in a study of cytomegalovirus exposure and HLA in healthy donors. The study ran its PCR with 60 Vbeta and 13 Jbeta primers. The data were produced by immunoSEQ multiplex PCR, yet TCRdb's version contains in-frame clones alone and is incomplete. The table lists under 200,000 clones, approximately 86% of them singletons. The source material was PBMCs. The receptors come from a woman aged 25 to 45 in good health and CMV-seronegative.

The rearrangement uses TRBV5-1 and TRBJ2-1; a weak D match, TRBD1 (5 bases). Between the trimmed V and J ends, which lost 0 bases and 5 bases, there was a span of 18 bases. The germline V gene encodes CDR1 SGHRS and CDR2 YFSETQ. CDR3 length: 17 amino acids. The CDR3 protein is CASSLGFGAGIDNEQFF. In DNA form, the CDR3 reads TGCGCCAGCAGCTTGGGTTTTGGGGCAGGAATCGACAATGAGCAGTTCTTC.

The V and J genes are TRBV28 and TRBJ1-1, with D hard to call. This CDR3 spans 12 amino acids. Germline CDR1 and CDR2: MDHEN and SYDVKM. Deletions cut 7 bases from V and 0 bases from J, with 6 bases between. The CDR3 DNA reads as TGTGCCAGCAACAGCATGAACACTGAAGCTTTCTTT. Amino acids: CASNSMNTEAFF.

This clone has only a few counts. The chain combines TRBV19 with TRBJ2-1; 7 bases match TRBD2. Looked up from germline, CDR1 is LNHDA and CDR2 is SQIVND (reference sequence). This CDR3 is 15 amino acids long. The trim removed 6 bases at V and 3 bases at J, leaving 8 bases unmatched. CDR3 in DNA: TGTGCCAGTAGCCTCCCGGGGGGTAACTACAATGAGCAGTTCTTC. Translating it yields CASSLPGGNYNEQFF.

This clone appeared a few times. The CDR3 sequence: CASSLESGVTEAFF. The CDR3 DNA sequence: TGTGCCAGCAGTTTAGAGTCAGGGGTTACTGAAGCTTTCTTT. The chain uses TRBV27 and TRBJ1-1, with D possibly matching TRBD1 (6 bases). Germline loops: CDR1 MNHEY, CDR2 SMNVEV (reference sequence). Between the trimmed V and J ends, which lost 2 bases and 5 bases, there was a span of 12 bases. CDR3 size: 14 residues.

The genes are TRBV18 and TRBJ1-5, with unresolved D. V was shortened by 5 bases and J by 0 bases, with 11 bases between the two germline ends. Germline CDR1 KGHSH, CDR2 LQKENI. This CDR3 is built from 15 residues. CDR3 loop: CASSNARNSNQPQHF. The CDR3, as DNA: TGTGCCAGCTCAAATGCCAGGAATAGCAATCAGCCCCAGCATTTT.

This chain connects TRBV28 to TRBJ1-5, with TRBD1 identical over 8 bases. V trimming: 6 bases; J trimming: 4 bases; junction bases outside the gene matches: 5. The germline CDR1 and CDR2 sequences are MDHEN and SYDVKM. The CDR3 spans 14 residues. CDR3 amino acids: CASRYRGINQPQHF. In DNA form, the CDR3 reads TGTGCCAGCAGGTACAGGGGGATAAATCAGCCCCAGCATTTT.

The V gene is TRBV6-1, the J gene TRBJ2-5; D unresolved. V was trimmed by 1 base and J by 0 bases, leaving 6 bases between them. In germline, CDR1 is MNHNS, CDR2 SASEGT. The CDR3 is 14 amino acids. The CDR3 coding sequence is TGTGCCAGCAGTGAAGTTACAAACCAAGAGACCCAGTACTTC. Translation gives CASSEVTNQETQYF.

V is TRBV15 and J is TRBJ2-3; 14 positions match TRBD2. In germline, CDR1 is LNHNV, CDR2 YYDKDF (reference sequence). The junction had 12 bases not matched to a gene; V was cut back by 4 bases and J by 3 bases. The CDR3 loop spans 19 amino acids. The CDR3 loop reads CATSTSKPGTSGSTDTQYF. DNA for the CDR3: TGTGCCACCAGCACCAGCAAACCCGGGACTAGCGGGAGTACAGATACGCAGTATTTT.

Of note for this clone: The germline gene is not matched at one end of the junction; a read error may be the cause. The J gene is TRBJ2-5, the V gene TRBV2, with D possibly being TRBD2 (5 bases). This CDR3 contains 15 residues. From germline, CDR1 is SNHLY and CDR2 FYNNEI. CDR3 protein: CASLERAVAEEIQYF. CDR3 sequence (DNA): TGTGCCAGCCTCGAGAGGGCCGTAGCTGAAGAGATCCAGTACTTC.

This sequence joins TRBV5-1 and TRBJ2-2, with 11 nucleotides matching TRBD2. The junction had 9 bases not matched to a gene; V was cut back by 1 base and J by 7 bases. The CDR3 is 17 amino acids. Germline V lookup: CDR1 SGHRS, CDR2 YFSETQ. The CDR3 bases are TGCGCCAGCAGCTTGAACCCTAGCGGGAGGATGGGCGGGGAGCTGTTTTTT. This translates into CASSLNPSGRMGGELFF.

This clone was recorded once. The chain has TRBV27 and TRBJ2-3, with TRBD2 identical over 14 bases. Per germline, CDR1 MNHEY and CDR2 SMNVEV (reference sequence). The CDR3 is made up of 15 amino acids. J was trimmed by 6 bases and V by 7 bases; bases with no gene match: 6. CDR3 amino acids: CASTGTSGSVDTQYF. In nucleotides, the CDR3 is TGTGCCAGCACCGGGACTAGCGGGAGTGTTGATACGCAGTATTTT.

V usage is TRBV4-2 and J usage is TRBJ2-1; 9 bases are shared with TRBD2. Losses at the gene ends were 4 bases for V and 6 bases for J; bases not matched to a gene: 10. The CDR3 loop spans 16 amino acids. Germline CDR1 and CDR2: LGHNA and YNFKEQ. CDR3 residues: CASSPAGSGRLNEQFF. The CDR3 DNA sequence: TGTGCCAGCAGCCCCGCCGGCAGCGGGAGGCTCAATGAGCAGTTCTTC.

This clone has a handful of counts. The chain uses TRBV11-2 and TRBJ2-1, with TRBD1 identical over 9 bases. The J segment lost 5 bases and the V segment lost 5 bases, leaving 4 bases of the junction unmatched. CDR1 is SGHAT, CDR2 FQNNGV, per germline. The length of the CDR3 is 14 residues. CDR3 loop: CASSIRTGDNEQFF. In DNA, the CDR3 is TGTGCCAGCAGCATCAGGACAGGGGACAATGAGCAGTTCTTC. The full variable domain, in which reference TRBV11-2 and TRBJ2-1 provide the parts outside the CDR3, is EAGVAQSPRYKIIEKRQSVAFWCNPISGHATLYWYQQILGQGPKLLIQFQNNGVVDDSQLPKDRFSAERLKGVDSTLKIQPAKLEDSAVYLCASSIRTGDNEQFFGPGTRLTVL.

This rearrangement joins TRBV5-4 to TRBJ2-5, with D possibly TRBD2 on 6 matching bases. V was shortened by 0 bases and J by 5 bases, with 11 bases between the two germline ends. CDR1 and CDR2 from the germline V gene are SGHNT and YYREEE (reference sequence). The CDR3 covers 14 residues. The DNA of the CDR3 is TGTGCCAGCAGCTTGGGACGGGAGAGGGAGACCCAGTACTTC. Translated, it gives CASSLGRERETQYF.

The rearrangement links TRBV2 to TRBJ2-2; D ambiguous. Trimming shortened V by 3 bases and J by 4 bases, and 6 bases separated the two germline ends. There are 13 residues in the CDR3. CDR1 is SNHLY, CDR2 FYNNEI, per germline. The CDR3 DNA is TGTGCCAGCAGTGACAGGTCCACCGGGGAGCTGTTTTTT. Its protein is CASSDRSTGELFF.

The CDR3 here is CASSYSGATVSAFF. CDR3 in DNA: TGTGCCAGCAGTTACTCTGGGGCGACAGTATCAGCTTTCTTT. This chain links TRBV6-5 with TRBJ1-1; possibly TRBD1 for D (5 bases). There are 14 residues in the CDR3. In germline, CDR1 is MNHEY, CDR2 SVGAGI. V gave up 0 bases and J gave up 10 bases, with 15 bases separating them.

This chain connects TRBV7-8 to TRBJ2-1; the match to TRBD2 covers 13 bases. Germline loops: CDR1 SGHVS, CDR2 FQNEAQ. CDR3 length: 15 amino acids. The V segment lost 6 bases and the J segment 9 bases; nucleotides outside the gene matches: 8. This CDR3 reads CASRPGTSGAVEQFF. The CDR3, as DNA: TGTGCCAGCAGGCCCGGGACTAGCGGGGCAGTTGAGCAGTTCTTC.

The rearrangement joins TRBV18 to TRBJ2-4, with 9 positions matching TRBD1. V lost 2 bases and J lost 0; bases outside the gene matches: 2. This CDR3 is 16 amino acids long. Per the germline V gene, CDR1 is KGHSH and CDR2 is LQKENI. The CDR3 loop is CASSPTTGGAKNIQYF. In DNA, the CDR3 is TGTGCCAGCTCACCAACGACAGGGGGAGCCAAAAACATTCAGTACTTC. Using reference TRBV18 and TRBJ2-4 for the parts outside the CDR3, the full variable domain is NAGVMQNPRHLVRRRGQEARLRCSPMKGHSHVYWYRQLPEEGLKFMVYLQKENIIDESGMPKERFSAEFPKEGPSILRIQQVVRGDSAAYFCASSPTTGGAKNIQYFGAGTRLSVL.